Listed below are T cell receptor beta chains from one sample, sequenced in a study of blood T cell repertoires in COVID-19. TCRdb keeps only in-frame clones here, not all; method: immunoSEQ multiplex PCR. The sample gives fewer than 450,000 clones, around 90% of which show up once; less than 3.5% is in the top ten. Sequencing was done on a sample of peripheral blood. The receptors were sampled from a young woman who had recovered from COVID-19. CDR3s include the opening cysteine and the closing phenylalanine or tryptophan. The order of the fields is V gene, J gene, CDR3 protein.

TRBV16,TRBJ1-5,CASSQSIDSRQVDHDGNQPQHF
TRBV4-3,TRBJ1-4,CASSLEIVATNEKLFF
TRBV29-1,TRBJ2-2,CSARDRGTGELFF
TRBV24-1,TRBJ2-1,CATSDLGPSGRYNEQFF
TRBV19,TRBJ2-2,CASSSQRAAGELFF
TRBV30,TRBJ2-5,CAWSPTGLAGSEAQYF
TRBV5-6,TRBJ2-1,CASSLPPSGSSYNEQFF
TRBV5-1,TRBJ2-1,CASSFPGTSGRSSYNEQFF
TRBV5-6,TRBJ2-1,CASSNSGSRSYNEQFF
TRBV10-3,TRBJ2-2,CAISEPGLVANTGELFF
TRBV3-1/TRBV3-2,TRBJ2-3,CASSQVQNTQYF